The 5 T cell receptor beta chains presented below share a single source sample, sequenced in a study of T cells in Graves' hyperthyroidism and ophthalmopathy. RNA transcripts provided the source from which TCR beta CDR3 regions were amplified. HTBI primers drove first-round RT-PCR of the TCR CDR3. Each CDR3 protein is one row after TCRdb ran MiXCR on the multiplex PCR reads. The sample holds nearly 600,000 distinct CDR3 sequences, 12% to 15% seen once. The sample comprised blood. These receptor sequences come from a woman aged 18-29 years with Graves' ophthalmopathy.

This clonotype was seen ten or more times. The V gene is TRBV28, the J gene TRBJ2-5; 11 bases line up with TRBD1. This CDR3 contains 15 residues. J lost 3 bases, V lost 10 bases, and 10 bases had no gene match. The germline gives CDR1 MDHEN, CDR2 SYDVKM. The CDR3 DNA reads TGTGCCATCAAGGACGGGACAGGGGGGGAAGAGACCCAGTACTTC. Amino acids: CAIKDGTGGEETQYF.

This rearrangement joins TRBV6-2 or TRBV6-3 to TRBJ1-6; D remains unclear. CDR1 MNHEY and CDR2 SVGEGT come from the germline V gene. The CDR3 spans 13 residues. V shed 5 bases and J shed 6 bases, with 8 bases lying between them. CDR3 loop: CASSREVNSPLHF. CDR3 nucleotide sequence: TGTGCCAGCAGTAGAGAAGTTAATTCACCCCTCCACTTT.

The sample holds many counts of this clonotype. The genes are TRBV20-1 and TRBJ2-1; 7 nucleotides line up with TRBD2. The V segment lost 5 bases and the J segment 3 bases; nucleotides outside the gene matches: 16. Germline V gene lookup returns CDR1 DFQATT and CDR2 SNEGSKA (reference sequence). The CDR3 has 17 residues. The CDR3 is CSAHLRDYTNLYNEQFF. CDR3 sequence (DNA): TGCAGTGCTCACCTCCGGGACTACACAAACCTCTACAATGAGCAGTTCTTC.

This clonotype was detected many times. V is TRBV5-1 and J is TRBJ2-1, with D possibly being TRBD2 (5 bases). Trimming left V 5 bases short and J 9 bases short, with 18 bases between. Germline V gene data show CDR1 as SGHRS and CDR2 as YFSETQ. The length of the CDR3 is 14 residues. CDR3 loop: CASRSGSPASEQFF. In DNA form, the CDR3 reads TGCGCCAGCAGAAGCGGAAGCCCTGCCAGTGAGCAGTTCTTC.

This clonotype was counted only a few times. J is TRBJ2-7 and V is TRBV27; 7 nucleotides line up with TRBD2. With 2 bases clipped from V and 3 bases from J, the junction kept 7 bases outside the gene matches. Germline V gives CDR1 MNHEY, CDR2 SMNVEV (reference sequence). CDR3 length: 15 residues. The CDR3 nucleotides are TGTGCCAGCAGTTTAATCGCGGGGGTGGGCTACGAGCAGTACTTC. Amino acid sequence: CASSLIAGVGYEQYF.